Following are 10 T cell receptor beta chains from one sample sequenced in a study of blood T cell repertoires in COVID-19. Profiled with immunoSEQ multiplex PCR; TCRdb holds only in-frame clones, not every one. The sample gives about 84,000 clones, about 83% of which show up once; around 36% is in the top ten. Material: peripheral blood. These receptors were obtained from a man older than 75 with active or convalescent COVID-19.

The chain combines TRBV27 with TRBJ2-7; possibly TRBD1 for D (6 bases). CDR1 and CDR2 from the germline V gene are MNHEY and SMNVEV (reference sequence). The V gene lost 6 bases and the J gene lost 5 bases, with 17 bases spanning the gap. The CDR3 runs 14 residues. The CDR3 here is CASRNTGFYHEQYF. The CDR3 DNA follows: TGTGCCAGCAGAAATACAGGGTTTTACCACGAGCAGTACTTC.

In this sample, this clone turned up once. The rearrangement uses TRBV20-1 and TRBJ1-5; no clear D. Germline assignment: CDR1 DFQATT and CDR2 SNEGSKA (reference sequence). This CDR3 region has 13 residues. V was cut by 3 bases and J by 4 bases, with 10 bases left in between. The chain's CDR3 is CSASLGRNQPQHF. CDR3 nucleotide sequence: TGCAGTGCTAGTCTAGGGAGAAATCAGCCCCAGCATTTT.

This chain links TRBV28 with TRBJ1-4; 10 bases fit TRBD1. The V gene's germline CDR1 is MDHEN and CDR2 SYDVKM. The CDR3 contains 18 residues. V dropped 7 bases and J dropped 0; count of bases not matched to a gene: 11. This chain's CDR3 is CASNSAGQGTATNEKLFF. CDR3 bases: TGTGCCAGCAACTCCGCGGGACAGGGGACGGCAACTAATGAAAAACTGTTTTTT. Filled out from reference TRBV28 and TRBJ1-4, the complete variable domain reads DVKVTQSSRYLVKRTGEKVFLECVQDMDHENMFWYRQDPGLGLRLIYFSYDVKMKEKGDIPEGYSVSREKKERFSLILESASTNQTSMYLCASNSAGQGTATNEKLFFGSGTQLSVL.

The chain recombines TRBV13 with TRBJ2-3; possibly TRBD2 for D (6 bases). The length of the CDR3 is 13 residues. V lost 8 bases, J lost 6 bases, and 15 bases lay in between. Germline-derived CDR1 and CDR2 are PRHDT and FYEKMQ (reference sequence). The CDR3: CASLGTGEDTQYF. CDR3 nucleotide sequence: TGTGCCAGCCTCGGGACGGGAGAGGATACGCAGTATTTT. The complete variable domain, with remaining parts taken from reference TRBV13 and TRBJ2-3, reads AAGVIQSPRHLIKEKRETATLKCYPIPRHDTVYWYQQGPGQDPQFLISFYEKMQSDKGSIPDRFSAQQFSDYHSELNMSSLELGDSALYFCASLGTGEDTQYFGPGTRLTVL.

This clone came up a few times. This chain links TRBV5-1 with TRBJ2-5; 16 positions agree with TRBD2. CDR1 and CDR2 from the germline V gene are SGHRS and YFSETQ. The CDR3 extends over 16 amino acids. Trimming removed 4 bases from V and 6 bases from J; junction bases left unmatched: 6. The CDR3 region has the DNA TGCGCCAGCAGCCCCGGGACTAGCGGGAGGGGAAAGACCCAGTACTTC. Protein product: CASSPGTSGRGKTQYF. Looking up the rest from reference TRBV5-1 and TRBJ2-5 gives the full variable domain: KAGVTQTPRYLIKTRGQQVTLSCSPISGHRSVSWYQQTPGQGLQFLFEYFSETQRNKGNFPGRFSGRQFSNSRSEMNVSTLELGDSALYLCASSPGTSGRGKTQYFGPGTRLLVL.

The rearrangement joins TRBV4-2 to TRBJ2-5; the match to TRBD2 covers 15 bases. V was pared by 4 bases and J by 2 bases, with 11 bases of the junction left unmatched. The CDR3 has 19 amino acids. CDR1 is LGHNA, CDR2 YNFKEQ, per germline. The CDR3 region has the DNA TGTGCCAGCAGCCGAACCGGGACTAGCGGGGGGAACCGGCAAGAGACCCAGTACTTC. The encoded protein is CASSRTGTSGGNRQETQYF.

The chain combines TRBV6-5 with TRBJ1-2, with 7 bases that match TRBD1. CDR3 length equals 15 residues. J lost 4 bases, V lost 7 bases, and 12 bases had no gene match. Germline V lookup: CDR1 MNHEY, CDR2 SVGAGI. CDR3 nucleotides: TGTGCCAGCATCATTAGACAGGGTGAATTCTATGGCTACACCTTC. The encoded protein is CASIIRQGEFYGYTF.

V and J are TRBV11-1 and TRBJ1-3, with TRBD1 matching 9 bases. This CDR3 has 15 residues. CDR1 is SGHAT and CDR2 is FQDESV in the germline V gene (reference sequence). V lost 5 bases to trimming and J lost 6 bases; unmatched junction nucleotides: 8. Here the CDR3 reads CASSVGDRDENTIYF. In DNA form, the CDR3 reads TGTGCCAGCAGCGTGGGGGACAGGGATGAAAACACCATATATTTT. Full variable domain (remainder filled in from reference TRBV11-1 and TRBJ1-3): EAEVAQSPRYKITEKSQAVAFWCDPISGHATLYWYRQILGQGPELLVQFQDESVVDDSQLPKDRFSAERLKGVDSTLKIQPAELGDSAMYLCASSVGDRDENTIYFGEGSWLTVV.

CDR3 DNA: TGCAGCGTTTCAAAGACAGGTTTTAACTATGGCTACACCTTC. Amino acid sequence: CSVSKTGFNYGYTF. The V and J genes are TRBV29-1 and TRBJ1-2; tentatively, D is TRBD1 (6 bases). This CDR3 is built from 14 residues. Germline loops: CDR1 SQVTM, CDR2 ANQGSEA. V lost 5 bases, J lost 1 base, and 14 bases lay in between.

This chain uses TRBV19 with TRBJ1-2; 8 bases map to TRBD1. Germline CDR1 reads LNHDA; CDR2 reads SQIVND (reference sequence). Trimming took 5 bases from V and 7 from J; bases not matched to a gene: 6. The CDR3 is 13 residues long. The CDR3 DNA reads as TGTGCCAGTAGTGACAGGGGAAGGAGTGGCTACACCTTC. Translated, it gives CASSDRGRSGYTF.